One and the same sample provided the 10 T cell receptor beta chains below, sequenced in a study of blood T cell repertoires in COVID-19. The protocol was immunoSEQ multiplex PCR, while the TCRdb copy is restricted to in-frame clones and leaves out a portion. The sample shows tens of thousands of clones, approximately 89% of them seen only once. The sequenced material came from peripheral blood. The receptors derive from a woman older than 75 with acute or convalescent COVID-19.

The J gene is TRBJ2-4, the V gene TRBV29-1; D is possibly TRBD2 (6 bases). V gave up 0 bases and J gave up 8 bases, with 11 bases separating them. This CDR3 has 13 amino acids. Germline CDR1 and CDR2: SQVTM and ANQGSEA. CDR3 residues: CSVEDRRADIQYF. The CDR3 region has the DNA TGCAGCGTTGAAGATCGGAGGGCGGACATTCAGTACTTC.

This clone was detected only a few times. DNA of the CDR3: TGTGCCAGCAGCCGAGGCCACGGGAATGAGCAGTTCTTC. As protein: CASSRGHGNEQFF. This chain uses TRBV3-1 (or the pseudogene TRBV3-2) with TRBJ2-1; no definite D call. The V end lost 4 bases, the J end lost 7 bases, and 11 bases lay between the germline ends. The CDR3 covers 13 residues. In germline, CDR1 is LGHDT, CDR2 YNNKEL (reference sequence).

The rearrangement links TRBV15 to TRBJ2-5; unclear D gene. V was trimmed by 3 bases and J by 0 bases, leaving 14 bases between them. The length of the CDR3 is 16 residues. The V gene's germline CDR1 is LNHNV and CDR2 YYDKDF (reference sequence). This chain's CDR3 is CATSSPHTPYQETQYF. CDR3 DNA: TGTGCCACCAGCAGCCCCCACACACCTTACCAAGAGACCCAGTACTTC.

The CDR3 nucleotides read TGTGCCAGCAGCTCGGGGAGCGGGGGAAACATTCAGTACTTC. Protein: CASSSGSGGNIQYF. V is TRBV3-1 (or the pseudogene TRBV3-2) and J is TRBJ2-4; 8 bases fit TRBD2. After removal of 5 bases from V and 6 bases from J, the junction contained 6 bases not matched to a gene. This CDR3 has 14 amino acids. Germline loops: CDR1 LGHDT, CDR2 YNNKEL (reference sequence).

The J gene is TRBJ1-1, the V gene TRBV25-1, with unresolved D. Trimming stripped 2 bases from V and 11 bases from J, with 9 bases between. The CDR3 has 11 amino acids. CDR1 and CDR2 (germline): MGHDK, SYGVNS. The CDR3 sequence: CASSERSFAFF. CDR3 DNA: TGTGCCAGCAGTGAACGTTCTTTCGCTTTCTTT.

The gene calls are TRBV12-3 or TRBV12-4 and TRBJ2-7, with 7 positions matching TRBD1. J gave up 5 bases and V 6 bases, and 7 bases lay outside the gene matches. This CDR3 contains 13 residues. As DNA, the CDR3 is TGTGCCAGCAGCATGACAGGGTCCCACGAGCAGTACTTC. This gives the protein CASSMTGSHEQYF.

This rearrangement joins TRBV19 to TRBJ2-5; TRBD2 matches 16 bases. CDR3 size: 17 residues. Germline CDR1 reads LNHDA; CDR2 reads SQIVND (reference sequence). V lost 3 bases, J lost 5 bases, and 6 bases stayed unmatched. CDR3 nucleotide sequence: TGTGCCAGTAGTATCTCGGGACTAGCGGGGGGGCCGGAGACCCAGTACTTC. It codes for CASSISGLAGGPETQYF.

The chain couples TRBV27 to TRBJ2-1; possible D gene TRBD2, 5 bases. Looked up from germline, CDR1 is MNHEY and CDR2 is SMNVEV (reference sequence). Trimming pared 4 bases from V and 0 bases from J, leaving 13 bases between. The CDR3 consists of 16 residues. CDR3 sequence reads: CASSSATGFSYNEQFF. In DNA, the CDR3 is TGTGCCAGCAGTTCCGCGACGGGGTTCTCCTACAATGAGCAGTTCTTC.

The CDR3 sequence is CASSSLAGGPTEQFF. CDR3 sequence (DNA): TGTGCCAGCAGTTCCCTAGCGGGGGGGCCCACTGAGCAGTTCTTC. The chain has TRBV6-5 and TRBJ2-1; TRBD2 agrees at 12 bases. The germline V gene has CDR1 MNHEY and CDR2 SVGAGI. V dropped 4 bases and J dropped 9; count of bases not matched to a gene: 7. CDR3 length: 15 residues.

The chain has TRBV6-5 and TRBJ2-7, with 8 bases lining up with TRBD1. There are 14 residues in the CDR3. The trim removed 5 bases at V and 0 bases at J, leaving 3 bases unmatched. Germline V gene data show CDR1 as MNHEY and CDR2 as SVGAGI. The CDR3 sequence: CASSPDRASYEQYF. In DNA form, the CDR3 reads TGTGCCAGCAGTCCGGACAGGGCCTCCTACGAGCAGTACTTC.